This is a list of T cell receptor beta chains from one sample in a study of neurological immune-mediated disorders. TCRdb called the 5' RACE reads again in MiXCR, with one record for every CDR3 protein. The sample comprises 40,000 or so distinct CDR3 sequences, less than 8.5% of which are singletons, and roughly 4.3% rests with the top ten. The sample consisted of PBMCs. The origin of the receptors is a woman in her thirties or forties in good health. Both conserved end residues are part of each CDR3. Each record gives: clone size, J gene, D gene, V gene, CDR3 protein, CDR3 DNA. The D gene is left open where the match is weak. Some rows have no size entry. The others give once, few or many, or a class for an expanded clone.

few TRBJ2-5 TRBD2 TRBV25-1 CASSFGTSVQTQYF TGTGCCAGCAGTTTCGGGACTAGCGTACAGACCCAGTACTTC
few TRBJ2-3 NA TRBV29-1 CSVVRGQPDTQYF TGCAGCGTTGTTCGGGGCCAACCAGATACGCAGTATTTT
many TRBJ2-1 TRBD2 TRBV20-1 CSARVLAGMNEQFF TGCAGTGCTAGAGTTCTAGCGGGGATGAATGAGCAGTTCTTC
many TRBJ2-5 TRBD1 TRBV5-1 CASSTGQGDQETQYF TGCGCCAGCAGCACGGGACAGGGGGACCAAGAGACCCAGTACTTC
many TRBJ1-1 NA TRBV5-6 CASSRPYRVGAEAFF TGTGCCAGCAGCAGGCCTTACAGGGTCGGGGCTGAAGCTTTCTTT
many TRBJ1-6 TRBD1 TRBV5-5 CASSFPGQGDSPLHF TGTGCCAGCAGCTTCCCGGGACAGGGGGACTCACCCCTCCACTTT
many TRBJ1-5 NA TRBV7-8 CASSSLAGRLGNQPQHF TGTGCCAGCAGCTCGCTGGCAGGGAGGCTAGGCAATCAGCCCCAGCATTTT
many TRBJ2-7 NA TRBV6-1 CASSEAGTLSYEQYF TGTGCCAGCAGTGAAGCCGGGACATTATCCTACGAGCAGTACTTC
NA TRBJ2-1 NA TRBV5-1 CASSSWSEINEQFF TGCGCCAGCAGCTCCTGGTCGGAAATCAACGAGCAGTTCTTC
many TRBJ1-4 NA TRBV20-1 CSARIFATNEKLFF TGCAGTGCTAGAATTTTTGCAACTAATGAAAAACTGTTTTTT
many TRBJ1-2 NA TRBV10-3 CAISFSGETGYTF TGTGCCATCAGTTTTTCAGGGGAGACTGGCTACACCTTC
many TRBJ2-2 NA TRBV12-3/TRBV12-4 CASSFGQFVGGGELFF TGTGCCAGCAGTTTCGGACAGTTCGTGGGAGGGGGGGAGCTGTTTTTT
many TRBJ2-1 TRBD2 TRBV9 CASSVGGRGYNEQFF TGTGCCAGCAGCGTAGGCGGGAGGGGTTACAATGAGCAGTTCTTC
many TRBJ2-1 NA TRBV4-1 CASSSRNSDSYNEQFF TGCGCCAGCAGCTCTAGAAACTCGGACAGTTACAATGAGCAGTTCTTC
many TRBJ2-7 TRBD2 TRBV5-1 CASSLVRGGVGGEQYF TGCGCCAGCAGCTTGGTCCGGGGGGGAGTCGGAGGCGAGCAGTACTTC
NA TRBJ2-4 TRBD2 TRBV6-5 CASSSSGLAGCWDIQYF TGTGCCAGCAGTTCTTCAGGACTAGCGGGGTGCTGGGACATTCAGTACTTC
many TRBJ1-1 NA TRBV12-5 CASGLAGRILNTEAFF TGTGCTAGTGGTTTGGCCGGGAGGATCTTGAACACTGAAGCTTTCTTT
many TRBJ2-7 TRBD2 TRBV7-8 CASSFLTSGSYEQYF TGTGCCAGCAGCTTTCTAACTAGCGGCTCCTACGAGCAGTACTTC
many TRBJ2-2 NA TRBV11-2 CASSFKVFTNTGELFF TGTGCCAGCAGCTTTAAGGTCTTCACGAACACCGGGGAGCTGTTTTTT
many TRBJ2-1 NA TRBV5-1 CASSVPGSSSYNEQFF TGCGCCAGCAGCGTCCCCGGGAGCAGCTCCTACAATGAGCAGTTCTTC
many TRBJ2-1 TRBD2 TRBV20-1 CSARVRGTSGGDYNEQFF TGCAGTGCTAGAGTACGAGGGACTAGCGGGGGGGACTACAATGAGCAGTTCTTC
many TRBJ1-2 NA TRBV20-1 CSAREGTYYGYTF TGCAGTGCTAGAGAAGGGACATACTATGGCTACACCTTC
many TRBJ2-5 NA TRBV9 CASSVGGFAQETQYF TGTGCCAGCAGCGTAGGAGGGTTTGCCCAAGAGACCCAGTACTTC
many TRBJ2-2 NA TRBV5-5 CASSLRRQGGTGELFF TGTGCCAGCAGCTTGCGGAGACAAGGGGGCACCGGGGAGCTGTTTTTT
many TRBJ1-1 NA TRBV18 CASSPPRYALNTEAFF TGTGCCAGCTCACCTCCCAGGTACGCCTTGAACACTGAAGCTTTCTTT
many TRBJ2-7 NA TRBV28 CASRPGRSSYEQYF TGTGCCAGCAGACCCGGACGCAGCTCCTACGAGCAGTACTTC
many TRBJ2-5 NA TRBV10-3 CAIGPSQTQYF TGTGCCATCGGCCCGTCCCAGACCCAGTACTTC
many TRBJ2-5 NA TRBV29-1 CSVEARVGTQYF TGCAGCGTTGAAGCCAGGGTGGGGACCCAGTACTTC
many TRBJ2-1 TRBD2 TRBV20-1 CSAPQAGSYNEQFF TGCAGTGCTCCCCAAGCGGGATCCTACAATGAGCAGTTCTTC
NA TRBJ2-3 TRBD2 TRBV11-3 CASSSHPGLGGDTQYF TGTGCCAGCAGCTCCCACCCGGGACTAGGGGGTGATACGCAGTATTTT
many TRBJ1-4 TRBD1 TRBV7-9 CASSLATGGEEKLFF TGTGCCAGCAGCTTAGCTACAGGGGGCGAGGAAAAACTGTTTTTT
many TRBJ1-1 TRBD1 TRBV5-1 CASSLTGVTEAFF TGCGCCAGCAGCCTTACAGGGGTGACTGAAGCTTTCTTT
many TRBJ2-3 TRBD2 TRBV6-2/TRBV6-3 CASSKSGRGDTQYF TGTGCCAGCAGTAAAAGCGGGAGGGGAGATACGCAGTATTTT
many TRBJ2-2 NA TRBV29-1 CSVAFGLVPANTGELFF TGCAGCGTCGCCTTTGGATTGGTGCCCGCGAACACCGGGGAGCTGTTTTTT
many TRBJ1-1 NA TRBV6-6 CASSSPSWGNTEAFF TGTGCCAGCAGTTCCCCTTCCTGGGGGAACACTGAAGCTTTCTTT
many TRBJ2-3 TRBD2 TRBV4-1 CASSRLAGGTDTQYF TGCGCCAGCAGCCGACTAGCGGGAGGCACAGATACGCAGTATTTT
many TRBJ1-1 TRBD1 TRBV12-3/TRBV12-4 CASINGRDRGPEAFF TGTGCCAGCATCAACGGCCGGGACAGGGGCCCTGAAGCTTTCTTT
many TRBJ2-1 TRBD2 TRBV20-1 CSASSGASNEQFF TGCAGTGCTAGTAGCGGGGCTTCCAATGAGCAGTTCTTC
many TRBJ1-6 NA TRBV7-3 CASSLGQASSPLHF TGTGCCAGCAGCTTAGGGCAGGCGTCATCACCCCTCCACTTT
many TRBJ2-7 NA TRBV5-1 CASSNFYEQYF TGCGCCAGCAGCAATTTCTACGAGCAGTACTTC
NA TRBJ1-1 NA TRBV19 CASSLEARTEAFF TGTGCCAGTAGTCTCGAGGCACGCACTGAAGCTTTCTTT
many TRBJ2-2 NA TRBV29-1 CSVEDRLEGITGELFF TGCAGCGTTGAAGACAGGCTAGAGGGGATCACCGGGGAGCTGTTTTTT
many TRBJ1-1 NA TRBV5-1 CASSLSQVNTEAFF TGCGCCAGCAGCTTGTCGCAGGTGAACACTGAAGCTTTCTTT
many TRBJ1-5 NA TRBV12-3/TRBV12-4 CASSLDRRGNQPQHF TGTGCCAGCAGTTTAGATCGCAGGGGCAATCAGCCCCAGCATTTT
many TRBJ1-6 NA TRBV5-5 CASRGGPNNSPLHF TGTGCCAGCCGGGGGGGACCGAATAATTCACCCCTCCACTTT
few TRBJ2-5 NA TRBV5-1 CASSLREAETQYF TGCGCCAGCAGCTTGAGGGAGGCAGAGACCCAGTACTTC
many TRBJ2-2 NA TRBV6-2/TRBV6-3 CASSYPARELFF TGTGCCAGCAGTTACCCAGCCAGGGAGCTGTTTTTT
many TRBJ2-7 TRBD2 TRBV5-1 CASRALTSASYEQYF TGCGCCAGCAGGGCTCTCACTAGCGCTTCCTACGAGCAGTACTTC
many TRBJ1-1 TRBD1 TRBV28 CAVKDSRGGTEAFF TGTGCCGTCAAAGATTCCAGGGGGGGGACTGAAGCTTTCTTT
many TRBJ2-2 NA TRBV5-8 CASSFQGLPNTGELFF TGTGCCAGCAGCTTTCAGGGGCTACCGAACACCGGGGAGCTGTTTTTT
many TRBJ2-7 TRBD2 TRBV27 CASRTISSGAYEQYF TGTGCCAGCAGAACGATCTCTAGCGGAGCCTACGAGCAGTACTTC
many TRBJ2-7 NA TRBV5-1 CASGGGIDYEQYF TGCGCCAGCGGGGGAGGTATAGACTACGAGCAGTACTTC
many TRBJ2-7 TRBD1 TRBV7-7 CASSLDRGHEQYF TGTGCTAGCAGCTTAGACAGGGGCCACGAGCAGTACTTC
many TRBJ2-1 NA TRBV4-1 CASSQVIQRNEQFF TGCGCCAGCAGCCAAGTAATACAGCGTAATGAGCAGTTCTTC
many TRBJ1-2 NA TRBV6-6 CASSYSTREDGYTF TGTGCCAGCAGTTACTCGACTCGGGAGGATGGCTACACCTTC